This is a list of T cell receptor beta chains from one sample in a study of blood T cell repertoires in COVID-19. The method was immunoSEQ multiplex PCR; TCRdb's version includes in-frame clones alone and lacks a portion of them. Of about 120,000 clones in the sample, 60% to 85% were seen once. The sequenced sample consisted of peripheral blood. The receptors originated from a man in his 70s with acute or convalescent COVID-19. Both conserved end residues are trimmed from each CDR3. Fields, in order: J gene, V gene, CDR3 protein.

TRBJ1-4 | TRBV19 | ASSSGGQRNEKLF
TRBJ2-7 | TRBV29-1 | SVEGDRTNEQY
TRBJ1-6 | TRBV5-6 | ASSFGGGADTLH
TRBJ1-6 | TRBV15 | ATSRDYQGSYNSPLH
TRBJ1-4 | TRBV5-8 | ASSLWAQGGTTNEKLF
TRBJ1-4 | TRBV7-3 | ASSLTGGDNEKLF
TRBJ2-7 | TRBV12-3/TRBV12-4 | ASSFSVYEQY
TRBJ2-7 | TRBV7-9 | ASSLRAGRVKYEQY
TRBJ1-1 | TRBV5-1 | ASSLLTANTEAF
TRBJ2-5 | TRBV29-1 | SADPKDRGGETQY
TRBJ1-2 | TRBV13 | ASSLRGNYGYT
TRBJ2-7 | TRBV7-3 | ASSLQRGGNYEQY
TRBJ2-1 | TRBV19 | ASSFSGGAGEQF
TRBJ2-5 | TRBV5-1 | ASRTGDRGTRETQY
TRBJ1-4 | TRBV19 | ASRTPTGTNEKLF
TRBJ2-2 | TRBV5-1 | ASSLTTGGVGDTGELF
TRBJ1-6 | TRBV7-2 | ASSLLLTGKINNSPLH
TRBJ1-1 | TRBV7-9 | ASSLAPSGTEAF
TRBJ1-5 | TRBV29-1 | SVELRQGVNQPQH
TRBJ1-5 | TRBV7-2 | ASSLLSGLSNQPQH
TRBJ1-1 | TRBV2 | ASSPDFGDTEAF
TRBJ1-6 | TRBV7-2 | ASSLRRARRGSPLH
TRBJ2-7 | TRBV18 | ASSPLPLAGKHEQY
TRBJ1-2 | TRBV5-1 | ASSSTGGYYGYT
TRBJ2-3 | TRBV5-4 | ASSVLVGVGVTDTQY
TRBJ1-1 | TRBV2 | ASSESGVVAF
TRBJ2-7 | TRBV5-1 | ASSPLGQGIDEQY
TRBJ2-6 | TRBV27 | ASSPWGAGANVLT
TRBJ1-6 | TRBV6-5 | ASSYVQGPNSPLH
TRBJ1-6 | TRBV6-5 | ASKRQGGSPLH
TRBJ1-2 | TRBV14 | ASSQDRLREVGYT
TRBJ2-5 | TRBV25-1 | ASSDLGYQETQY
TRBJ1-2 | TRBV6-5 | AIGTALNYGYT
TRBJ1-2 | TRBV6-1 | ASSDLFRDSYGYT
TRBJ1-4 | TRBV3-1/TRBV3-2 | ASSQDSGSANEKLF
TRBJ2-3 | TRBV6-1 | ASSERRAGRDTDTQY
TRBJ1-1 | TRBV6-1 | ASSESAALRAEAF
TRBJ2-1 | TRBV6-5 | AFRGDYNEQF
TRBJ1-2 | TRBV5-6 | ASTLDPTGGYT
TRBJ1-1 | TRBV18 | ASSPGGQDTEAF
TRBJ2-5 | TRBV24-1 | ATQDSSFETQY
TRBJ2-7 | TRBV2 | ASIKDRGTYEQY
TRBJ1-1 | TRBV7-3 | ASSRHSAGVDTEAF
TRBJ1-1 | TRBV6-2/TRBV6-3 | ASSYWGQVGTEAF
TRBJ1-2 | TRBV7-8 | ASSLDSRVNYGYT
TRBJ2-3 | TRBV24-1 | ATSDFNRETDTQY
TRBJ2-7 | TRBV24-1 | ATSDLPPSSGLYEQY
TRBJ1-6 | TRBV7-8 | ASSLRGGLPLH
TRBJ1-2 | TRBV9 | ASSGQGRYGYT
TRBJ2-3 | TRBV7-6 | ASSLAGTSDTDTQY
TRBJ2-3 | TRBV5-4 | ASSFGGRVSTDTQY
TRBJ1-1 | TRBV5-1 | ASSLGTGVDEAF
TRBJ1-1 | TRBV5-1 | ASSFTGVNTEAF
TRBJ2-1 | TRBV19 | ASGRGGHDEQF
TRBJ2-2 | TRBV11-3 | ASSLALAGANTGELF